This T cell receptor beta chain was observed in a study of T-cell reconstitution after alpha-beta-depleted transplantation in children. The library targeted TCRbeta and was prepared with unique molecular identifiers. MiXCR was run by TCRdb on the PCR reads, yielding one entry per CDR3 protein. The sample records hundreds of thousands of distinct CDR3 sequences, 10% to 15% being singletons. This clonotype was counted between two and nine times. This sample comprised PBMCs, mostly from graft donor cells, obtained 360 days after TCRalphabeta/CD19-depleted stem cell transplant. This receptor was identified in a male patient under 18 who had a stem cell transplant for acute myeloid leukemia, so the T cells may come from the graft donor.

The CDR3 coding sequence is TGCAGTGCTCCCGGCGGGAGCTCCTACGAGCAGTACTTC. It yields the protein CSAPGGSSYEQYF. The genes are TRBV20-1 and TRBJ2-7; the match to TRBD2 covers 7 bases. Germline lookup yields CDR1 DFQATT and CDR2 SNEGSKA (reference sequence). V was pared by 5 bases and J by 0 bases, with 4 bases of the junction left unmatched. CDR3 length: 13 amino acids.